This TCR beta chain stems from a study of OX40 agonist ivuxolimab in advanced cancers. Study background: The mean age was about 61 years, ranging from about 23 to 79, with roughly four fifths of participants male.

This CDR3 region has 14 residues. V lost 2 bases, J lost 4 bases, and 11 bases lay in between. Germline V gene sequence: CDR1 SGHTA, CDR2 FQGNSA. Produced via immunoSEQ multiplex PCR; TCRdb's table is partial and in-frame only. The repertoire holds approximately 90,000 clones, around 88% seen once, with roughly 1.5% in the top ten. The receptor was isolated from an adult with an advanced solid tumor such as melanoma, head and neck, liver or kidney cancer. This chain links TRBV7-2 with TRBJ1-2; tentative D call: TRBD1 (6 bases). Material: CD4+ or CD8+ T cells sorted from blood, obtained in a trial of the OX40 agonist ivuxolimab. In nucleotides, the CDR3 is TGTGCCAGCAGCTTAAACGGGGGCGGCTATGGCTACACCTTC. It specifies CASSLNGGGYGYTF.